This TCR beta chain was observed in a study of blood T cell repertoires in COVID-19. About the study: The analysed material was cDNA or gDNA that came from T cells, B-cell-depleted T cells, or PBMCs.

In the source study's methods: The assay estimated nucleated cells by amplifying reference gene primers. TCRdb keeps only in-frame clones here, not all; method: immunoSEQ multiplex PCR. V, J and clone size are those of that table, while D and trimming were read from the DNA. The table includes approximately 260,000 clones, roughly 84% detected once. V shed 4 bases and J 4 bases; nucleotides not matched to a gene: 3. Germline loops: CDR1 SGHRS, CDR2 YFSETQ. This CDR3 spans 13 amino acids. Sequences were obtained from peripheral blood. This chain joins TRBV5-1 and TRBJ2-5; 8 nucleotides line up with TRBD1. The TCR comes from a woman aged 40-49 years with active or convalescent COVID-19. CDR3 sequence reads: CASSPGTGETQYF. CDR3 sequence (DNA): TGCGCCAGCAGCCCCGGGACAGGAGAGACCCAGTACTTC.